One and the same sample provided the 14 T cell receptor beta chains below, sequenced in a study of blood T cell repertoires in COVID-19. Using immunoSEQ multiplex PCR, the repertoire was profiled, and TCRdb retains in-frame clones only, with some absent. The repertoire consists of some 200,000 clones, with about 80% occurring once and the leading ten covering roughly 14%. The sample was peripheral blood. These receptors all come from a man under 40 with active or convalescent COVID-19.

This chain connects TRBV6-6 to TRBJ2-5; 11 positions agree with TRBD2. V lost 5 bases to trimming and J lost 6 bases; unmatched junction nucleotides: 8. The germline V gene encodes CDR1 MNHNY and CDR2 SVGAGI (reference sequence). This CDR3 is built from 15 residues. The CDR3 DNA reads TGTGCCAGCAGTCCGGGACTAGCGGCCAAGCAGACCCAGTACTTC. Its protein product is CASSPGLAAKQTQYF.

The chain uses TRBV9 and TRBJ2-7; possible D gene TRBD2, 6 bases. The CDR3 is 17 amino acids. CDR1 is SGDLS, CDR2 YYNGEE, per germline. Trimming left V 0 bases short and J 5 bases short, with 21 bases between. CDR3 sequence reads: CASSVASGDGSNDEQYF. The CDR3 DNA sequence: TGTGCCAGCAGCGTAGCGTCAGGCGACGGGAGTAACGACGAGCAGTACTTC.

The chain combines TRBV10-3 with TRBJ2-3; no reliable D call. V was trimmed by 10 bases and J by 10 bases, leaving 12 bases between them. The CDR3 consists of 10 residues. The V gene's germline CDR1 is ENHRY and CDR2 SYGVKD. The CDR3 reads CATPSPPQYF. DNA of the CDR3: TGTGCCACCCCCTCCCCCCCGCAGTATTTT.

The genes are TRBV19 and TRBJ1-5; D is possibly TRBD1 (5 bases). CDR3 size: 15 residues. Germline-derived CDR1 and CDR2 are LNHDA and SQIVND (reference sequence). V shed 1 base and J shed 6 bases, with 13 bases lying between them. CDR3 bases: TGTGCCAGTAGTATAGCTCAGGACGGGGGTCAGCCCCAGCATTTT. This encodes CASSIAQDGGQPQHF.

The chain carries TRBV11-3 and TRBJ1-2; weak D call: TRBD1 (6 bases). This CDR3 contains 16 residues. CDR1 is SGHNT, CDR2 YENEEA, per germline. Trimming cost V 2 bases and J 2 bases, with 15 bases left between them. The CDR3 region is CASSLPRQEGNYGYTF. CDR3 DNA: TGTGCCAGCAGCTTACCGAGACAGGAAGGGAACTATGGCTACACCTTC.

This clone was found once. The chain uses TRBV19 and TRBJ2-7; TRBD2 might be the D (6 bases). This CDR3 has 14 amino acids. Per germline, CDR1 LNHDA and CDR2 SQIVND (reference sequence). Trimming stripped 5 bases from V and 4 bases from J, with 15 bases between. The CDR3 DNA follows: TGTGCCAGTAGTTTGGAGGGATCCTTGTACGAGCAGTACTTC. The encoded protein is CASSLEGSLYEQYF.

The chain uses TRBV4-2 and TRBJ1-5; TRBD1 is a possible D gene (6 bases). V was cut by 0 bases and J by 9 bases, with 15 bases left in between. CDR3 size: 15 residues. Per the germline V gene, CDR1 is LGHNA and CDR2 is YNFKEQ. This CDR3 is CASSQEGAGVWPQHF. The CDR3, as DNA: TGTGCCAGCAGCCAAGAGGGGGCAGGTGTCTGGCCCCAGCATTTT.

This sequence joins TRBV10-1 and TRBJ2-1; 14 positions match TRBD2. Germline CDR1 is WNHNN and CDR2 is SYGVQD (reference sequence). CDR3 length equals 18 residues. Germline trimming cut 5 bases from V and 0 bases from J; bases unmatched to any gene: 6. The CDR3 reads CASSQTSGRALSYNEQFF. The CDR3 DNA follows: TGCGCCAGCAGTCAGACTAGCGGGAGGGCCCTCTCCTACAATGAGCAGTTCTTC.

This clone was counted a few times. V and J are TRBV2 and TRBJ1-2, with D uncertain. The V gene lost 7 bases and the J gene lost 1 base, with 13 bases spanning the gap. The CDR3 extends over 14 amino acids. Germline V gene data show CDR1 as SNHLY and CDR2 as FYNNEI. The CDR3 nucleotides read TGTGCCAGCACGGGAGGAGCCCATAACTATGGCTACACCTTC. Translation: CASTGGAHNYGYTF.

This chain joins TRBV5-1 and TRBJ1-1, with D uncertain. CDR3 size: 16 residues. V lost 3 bases to trimming and J lost 0 bases, with 15 bases between them. Germline V gene sequence: CDR1 SGHRS, CDR2 YFSETQ. The CDR3 sequence: CASSYGGRIMNTEAFF. DNA for the CDR3: TGCGCCAGCAGCTACGGAGGACGGATTATGAACACTGAAGCTTTCTTT.

This clone was counted only a few times. The V call is TRBV14, the J call TRBJ1-1; possible D gene TRBD1, 6 bases. Germline V lookup: CDR1 SGHDN, CDR2 FVKESK. V lost 2 bases to trimming and J lost 4 bases, with 8 bases between them. The CDR3 extends over 13 amino acids. The CDR3 sequence is CASSQHRATEAFF. CDR3 sequence (DNA): TGTGCCAGCAGCCAACACAGGGCCACTGAAGCTTTCTTT.

The chain has TRBV5-5 and TRBJ2-5, with TRBD2 matching over 8 bases. V dropped 7 bases and J dropped 2; count of bases not matched to a gene: 13. CDR3 length equals 16 residues. Germline V gene lookup returns CDR1 SGHKS and CDR2 YYEKEE (reference sequence). CDR3 sequence reads: CASSPAGGAGQETQYF. CDR3 DNA sequence: TGTGCCAGCTCCCCGGCCGGGGGGGCCGGTCAAGAGACCCAGTACTTC.

The rearrangement uses TRBV10-3 and TRBJ1-1; a possible D gene is TRBD1 (5 bases). The CDR3 consists of 17 residues. Trimming cost V 2 bases and J 1 base, with 17 bases left between them. Germline CDR1 reads ENHRY; CDR2 reads SYGVKD. This chain's CDR3 is CAISERSGGFANTEAFF. The CDR3 DNA is TGTGCCATCAGTGAGCGATCCGGGGGGTTCGCGAACACTGAAGCTTTCTTT.

The V and J genes are TRBV6-1 and TRBJ1-6; tentative D call: TRBD1 (6 bases). Germline CDR1 is MNHNS and CDR2 is SASEGT. V was pared by 2 bases and J by 7 bases, with 9 bases between. The CDR3 is 14 amino acids. The CDR3 reads CASSEYRANSPLHF. The DNA for the CDR3 is TGTGCCAGCAGTGAATACAGGGCCAATTCACCCCTCCACTTT.